This T cell receptor beta chain was observed in a study of cytomegalovirus exposure and HLA in healthy donors. For the study at large: Across some 400 genotyped donors, about 86% landed in the Caucasian-associated ancestry cluster.

A remark on this clone: Antigen: not known.

The PCR used 60 Vbeta and 13 Jbeta primers. The protocol was immunoSEQ multiplex PCR, while the TCRdb copy is restricted to in-frame clones and leaves out a portion. The sample lists around 180,000 clones, 79% seen once, with approximately 0.69% in the top ten. Study-wide findings and caveats: A further, later analysis showed that HLA-associated TCR beta chains (compared with equally common others) were more clonally expanded. When analyzed later, a missense DCLRE1C variant was found to be linked to TCR beta V- and J-gene trimming. With further analysis later on, most CMV-associated TCR beta chains appeared HLA-restricted.

The V end was cut by 10 bases, the J end by 3 bases, with 16 bases between. The CDR3 extends over 13 amino acids. Germline CDR1 LGHNT, CDR2 FRNRAP. This rearrangement joins TRBV12-5 to TRBJ2-7; TRBD1 is a possible D gene (5 bases). The specimen was PBMCs. This clonotype was obtained from a woman aged 40 to 55 in good health and CMV-seronegative. CDR3 protein: CATQGERFYEQYF. CDR3 nucleotide sequence: TGTGCTACCCAGGGTGAGAGATTCTACGAGCAGTACTTC.